The 16 T cell receptor beta chains given below trace back to one sample, sequenced in a study of CD8+CD57+ T cells in acquired aplastic anemia. Previously, flow cytometry had revealed CD8+CD57+ cell expansion in the patients chosen for sequencing. Genomic DNA constituted the template upon which TCR beta VDJ and CDR3 profiling was performed. Each CDR3 protein is one row after TCRdb ran MiXCR on the reads. The sample lists 120,000 or so distinct CDR3 sequences; roughly 40% were seen once. The sample was sorted CD4+, CD8+, or CD8+CD57+ T cells (not recorded which) from PBMCs. The receptors come from a human donor with aplastic anemia.

This clonotype showed up just a few times. The rearrangement uses TRBV14 and TRBJ2-7; TRBD1 matches 8 bases. V was pared by 8 bases and J by 3 bases, with 0 bases of the junction left unmatched. Germline V CDR1 and CDR2: SGHDN, FVKESK. The CDR3 length is 11 residues. For the CDR3, the DNA is TGTGCCAGCGGACAGGGCTACGAGCAGTACTTC. Its protein product is CASGQGYEQYF.

To note about this clonotype: Since a much larger clone is just one base distant, this may be a read error. As DNA, the CDR3 is TGTGCCAGCAGTTACCAGAGCACAGATACGCAGTGTTTT. Its protein is CASSYQSTDTQCF. The chain carries TRBV6-5 and TRBJ2-3; D unresolved. CDR3 length: 13 residues. Germline-derived CDR1 and CDR2 are MNHEY and SVGAGI.

This clonotype has a handful of counts. The chain couples TRBV14 to TRBJ2-3, with 13 bases fitting TRBD2. Germline V gene data show CDR1 as SGHDN and CDR2 as FVKESK. The V and J ends lost 2 bases and 8 bases, in that order; junction bases with no gene match: 10. CDR3 length: 17 amino acids. CDR3 protein: CASSQPRPGLAGSTQYF. In nucleotides, the CDR3 is TGTGCCAGCAGCCAACCGAGACCGGGACTAGCGGGGAGTACGCAGTATTTT.

This clonotype was seen more than once but under ten times. The chain has TRBV5-5 and TRBJ2-3; no clear D. Germline V gene data show CDR1 as SGHKS and CDR2 as YYEKEE (reference sequence). Trimming cost V 0 bases and J 0 bases, with 8 bases left between them. The CDR3 contains 15 residues. This CDR3 reads CASSLALSSTDTQYF. CDR3 coding DNA: TGTGCCAGCAGCTTGGCCCTTTCTAGCACAGATACGCAGTATTTT.

Ten or more counts support this clonotype. This sequence joins TRBV6-1 and TRBJ1-6; TRBD1 matches 7 bases. From germline, CDR1 is MNHNS and CDR2 SASEGT. The junction had 3 bases not matched to a gene; V was cut back by 6 bases and J by 10 bases. The CDR3 totals 12 residues. The CDR3 nucleotides read TGTGCCAGCAGCACAGGGGAATCACCCCTCCACTTT. Protein: CASSTGESPLHF.

There are many counts of this clonotype. The rearrangement uses TRBV20-1 and TRBJ2-7; tentatively, D is TRBD2 (5 bases). The CDR3 sequence is 11 residues long. Germline values: CDR1 DFQATT, CDR2 SNEGSKA (reference sequence). V was shortened by 6 bases and J by 5 bases, with 11 bases between the two germline ends. CDR3 sequence reads: CSAEAGHEQYV. The CDR3 DNA sequence: TGCAGTGCCGAGGCGGGCCACGAGCAGTACGTC.

V gene TRBV3-1 combines with J gene TRBJ2-7; D remains ambiguous. The CDR3 spans 15 residues. CDR1 and CDR2 from the germline V gene are LGHDT and YNNKEL (reference sequence). Trimming stripped 3 bases from V and 0 bases from J, with 12 bases between. The CDR3 protein is CASSQGLTDSYEQYF. As DNA, the CDR3 is TGTGCCAGCAGCCAGGGGTTGACGGACTCCTACGAGCAGTACTTC.

The rearrangement uses TRBV10-3 and TRBJ1-3; possibly TRBD1 for D (5 bases). The CDR3 runs 18 residues. CDR1 ENHRY and CDR2 SYGVKD come from the germline V gene. The V end was cut by 3 bases, the J end by 2 bases, with 20 bases between. Here the CDR3 reads CAISDQIRGTLTGNTIYF. The CDR3 nucleotides read TGTGCCATCAGTGACCAGATCCGGGGGACCCTCACTGGAAACACCATATATTTT.

In its sample, this clonotype was seen many times. The chain has TRBV4-2 and TRBJ2-1; 9 nucleotides match TRBD2. Per germline, CDR1 LGHNA and CDR2 YNFKEQ. The CDR3 totals 15 residues. The ends lost 7 bases at V and 0 bases at J; junction bases unmatched: 4. CDR3 loop: CASKNSGGSYNEQFF. For the CDR3, the DNA is TGTGCCAGCAAAAATAGCGGGGGCTCCTACAATGAGCAGTTCTTC.

This clonotype was detected ten times or more. The CDR3 reads CASSRSQETQYF. Written as DNA, the CDR3 is TGTGCCAGCTCACGTTCCCAAGAGACCCAGTACTTC. The chain carries TRBV18 and TRBJ2-5, with no clear D. V lost 4 bases and J 1 base, leaving 4 bases between the germline ends. The germline V gene encodes CDR1 KGHSH and CDR2 LQKENI. The CDR3 is made up of 12 amino acids.

In its sample, this clonotype was seen many times. The chain joins TRBV29-1 to TRBJ1-2, with D possibly TRBD1 on 5 matching bases. The CDR3 sequence is 13 residues long. The V end was cut by 4 bases, the J end by 1 base, with 10 bases between. Germline values: CDR1 SQVTM, CDR2 ANQGSEA. The CDR3 spells CSVVATVNYGYTF. Here the CDR3 DNA reads TGCAGCGTTGTCGCGACAGTTAACTATGGCTACACCTTC.

This chain uses TRBV5-6 with TRBJ2-1; no reliable D call. The V end was cut by 3 bases, the J end by 0 bases, with 13 bases between. The CDR3 has 16 residues. The V gene's germline CDR1 is SGHDT and CDR2 YYEEEE. For the CDR3, the DNA is TGTGCCAGCAGCTCGCCACGCGGTCCCTCCTACAATGAGCAGTTCTTC. Its protein product is CASSSPRGPSYNEQFF.

The chain employs TRBV5-6 and TRBJ2-2; no definite D call. The V gene's germline CDR1 is SGHDT and CDR2 YYEEEE. V was clipped by 3 bases and J by 1 base, with 13 bases between them. This CDR3 spans 16 amino acids. The CDR3 loop reads CASSYTAQKNTGELFF. Here the CDR3 DNA reads TGTGCCAGCAGCTATACGGCCCAGAAGAACACCGGGGAGCTGTTTTTT.

This clonotype occurred many times. The rearrangement links TRBV9 to TRBJ2-1, with D perhaps matching TRBD2 (6 bases). This CDR3 contains 16 residues. Trimming took off 0 bases at V and 8 bases at J, with 18 bases between the two ends. In germline, CDR1 is SGDLS, CDR2 YYNGEE. CDR3 nucleotide sequence: TGTGCCAGCAGCGTAGTGGGGGGACTTCAGGTCGATGAGCAGTTCTTC. Residues: CASSVVGGLQVDEQFF.

This clonotype was seen just once. V is TRBV11-1 and J is TRBJ1-6; TRBD1 matches 11 bases. Germline-derived CDR1 and CDR2 are SGHAT and FQDESV (reference sequence). The junction had 7 bases not matched to a gene; V was cut back by 3 bases and J by 9 bases. This CDR3 has 16 amino acids. Here the CDR3 reads CASSFSAGTGGSPLHF. The CDR3 nucleotides are TGTGCCAGCAGCTTTTCCGCCGGGACAGGGGGTTCACCCCTCCACTTT.

This clonotype came up many times. The chain uses TRBV7-8 and TRBJ1-2; a possible D gene is TRBD1 (5 bases). Trimming removed 6 bases from V and 8 bases from J, with 16 bases in between. The length of the CDR3 is 13 residues. From germline, CDR1 is SGHVS and CDR2 FQNEAQ. The CDR3 DNA is TGTGCCAGCAGACCCACAGGTTCACACGGCTACACCTTC. Residues: CASRPTGSHGYTF.